This T cell receptor beta chain was documented in a study of vaccination and CD4 T cells after COVID-19. Study context: Culture controls were given either a CEFX pool, an HIV-1 Nef pool, or no peptide.

CDR3 size: 14 residues. Germline V CDR1 and CDR2: DFQATT, SNEGSKA (reference sequence). Trimming at V came to 6 bases and at J to 3 bases, leaving 11 bases not matched to a gene. This clonotype was picked up a small number of times. Its antigen is unknown. Sequence data for DNA of cultured CD4+ T cells were generated by the Oncomine TCR Beta short-read assay. TCRdb fed the PCR reads into MiXCR, producing one record per CDR3 protein. The table includes several thousand distinct CDR3 sequences, about 40% detected once. Regarding treatment: approximately 9-day PBMC culture with coronavirus spike peptide pools or control peptides (ViraFEST assay). Positive PCR results dated from March to December 2020, before the US Alpha, Beta and Delta variants. The medium had half its volume replaced with fresh IL-2 medium on days 3 and 7.

The material was CD4+ T cells from blood, cultured in vitro, obtained after SARS-CoV-2 vaccination. The receptor comes from a human donor who had recovered from COVID-19. V usage is TRBV20-1 and J usage is TRBJ2-7; 7 nucleotides match TRBD2. DNA of the CDR3: TGCAGTGCCCAGAGTAGCGGGTACCTCTACGAGCAGTACTTC. Its translation is CSAQSSGYLYEQYF.